The 5 T cell receptor beta chains below come from one sample, sequenced in a study of cytomegalovirus exposure and HLA in healthy donors. Primers: 60 Vbeta forward and 13 Jbeta reverse. Sequencing was performed with immunoSEQ multiplex PCR; in TCRdb, only in-frame clones are kept and a portion is missing. Of 100,000 or so clones listed, around 75% are singletons. The sample was PBMCs. Receptors were obtained from a male donor in good health and CMV-seropositive.

This clone turned up a few times. The rearrangement links TRBV25-1 to TRBJ1-3; D is uncertain. Trimming pared 4 bases from V and 0 bases from J, leaving 19 bases between. The CDR3 covers 18 residues. Germline CDR1 and CDR2: MGHDK and SYGVNS. In DNA form, the CDR3 reads TGTGCCAGCAGTGGCTACCTCGCCCCGGCGGCCTCTGGAAACACCATATATTTT. Its protein is CASSGYLAPAASGNTIYF.

The J gene is TRBJ2-2, the V gene TRBV11-2; D possibly corresponds to TRBD2 (6 bases). V gave up 3 bases and J gave up 2 bases, with 10 bases separating them. This CDR3 is built from 15 residues. Germline V lookup: CDR1 SGHAT, CDR2 FQNNGV. CDR3 bases: TGTGCCAGCAGCTTGAATGGACTAAACACCGGGGAGCTGTTTTTT. It translates to CASSLNGLNTGELFF.

The table lists this clone with a few counts. The gene calls are TRBV5-1 and TRBJ2-6; 8 nucleotides align to TRBD2. The CDR3 is 19 residues long. Trimming removed 4 bases from V and 0 bases from J; junction bases left unmatched: 12. From germline, CDR1 is SGHRS and CDR2 YFSETQ. CDR3 coding DNA: TGCGCCAGCAGCCCAATTCTTAGCGGGGTGAGCTCTGGGGCCAACGTCCTGACTTTC. Amino acids: CASSPILSGVSSGANVLTF.

J is TRBJ2-7 and V is TRBV5-1; 8 nucleotides match TRBD1. Germline V lookup: CDR1 SGHRS, CDR2 YFSETQ. The CDR3 covers 18 residues. V shed 2 bases and J 0 bases; nucleotides not matched to a gene: 13. DNA for the CDR3: TGCGCCAGCAGCTTCGGTATGACAGGGGCCCTTAGCTCCTACGAGCAGTACTTC. Translation gives CASSFGMTGALSSYEQYF.

In this sample, this clone turned up once. This rearrangement joins TRBV6-5 to TRBJ1-5, with D unresolved. The CDR3 length is 12 residues. Germline-derived CDR1 and CDR2 are MNHEY and SVGAGI. V lost 6 bases, J lost 7 bases, and 10 bases lay in between. CDR3 DNA sequence: TGTGCCAGCAGGGAGAGCGGCCAGCCCCAGCATTTT. This codes for CASRESGQPQHF.